These T cell receptor beta chains were read from a single sample in a study of cytomegalovirus exposure and HLA in healthy donors. Clones were read by immunoSEQ multiplex PCR, and TCRdb kept only the in-frame ones, dropping some. This table holds approximately 200,000 clones, less than 80% found once. Sequencing used PBMCs. The receptors shown here come from a girl under 10 years old in good health and CMV-seronegative. Each CDR3 is given with its conserved first and last residue. D genes are given only for firm matches. Only part of the rows carry a size: once, few, many, or a class if the clone is expanded.

D gene	V gene	J gene	clone size	CDR3 DNA	CDR3 protein
.	TRBV11-2	TRBJ2-1	.	TGTGCCAGCAGCTCGAGGAGGGACTCCTACAATGAGCAGTTCTTC	CASSSRRDSYNEQFF
TRBD2	TRBV7-9	TRBJ2-3	.	TGTGCCAGCAGCGACTGGACTAGCGGGGAAGATACGCAGTATTTT	CASSDWTSGEDTQYF
.	TRBV6-5	TRBJ1-1	.	TGTGCCAGCAGTTATTCGGAGGGTGAAGCTTTCTTT	CASSYSEGEAFF
TRBD1	TRBV29-1	TRBJ1-5	.	TGCAGCGCATGGACAGGGGAGCATCAGCCCCAGCATTTT	CSAWTGEHQPQHF
.	TRBV10-1	TRBJ2-1	.	TGCGCCAGTTCGCGGATAAATCGAGGCAATGAGCAGTTCTTC	CASSRINRGNEQFF
TRBD1	TRBV2	TRBJ1-2	.	TGTGCCAGCAGTGGCGGACAGGGGCTTGGCTACACCTTC	CASSGGQGLGYTF
.	TRBV2	TRBJ1-1	.	TGTGCCAGCAGTGAACGACTTGTTGAAGCTTTCTTT	CASSERLVEAFF
TRBD1	TRBV11-3	TRBJ2-2	.	TGTGCCAGCCCTAGACAGGGTCCGACCGGGGAGCTGTTTTTT	CASPRQGPTGELFF
TRBD2	TRBV25-1	TRBJ2-7	.	TGTGCCAGCAGTGAATGGGGTGCGGCGGGGGGCTCCTACGAGCAGTACTTC	CASSEWGAAGGSYEQYF
TRBD1	TRBV7-9	TRBJ1-5	.	TGTGCCAGCAGCTTAGCGTCACAGGGGGTCCAGCATTTT	CASSLASQGVQHF
.	TRBV29-1	TRBJ2-7	.	TGCAGCGCCAGACAGGCGGCAAGCTCCTACGAGCAGTACTTC	CSARQAASSYEQYF
TRBD2	TRBV14	TRBJ2-1	.	TGTGCCAGCAGCCACAAGGGTGCTGGGACTAGCGGCTACAATGAGCAGTTCTTC	CASSHKGAGTSGYNEQFF
.	TRBV5-4	TRBJ1-6	.	TGTGCCAGCAGCTTGCGGGATTCACCCCTCCACTTT	CASSLRDSPLHF
TRBD1	TRBV6-1	TRBJ2-1	once	TGTGCCAGCAGGGCGGGACAGGGGGCCTACAATGAGCAGTTCTTC	CASRAGQGAYNEQFF
TRBD2	TRBV20-1	TRBJ2-1	.	TGCAGTACGGGGGGTGAGCAGTTCTTC	CSTGGEQFF
TRBD1	TRBV19	TRBJ2-1	.	TGTGCCAGTAGTATCCCGGGACAGCGTGTGAATGAGCAGTTCTTC	CASSIPGQRVNEQFF
TRBD2	TRBV7-2	TRBJ2-7	.	TGTGCCAGCAGCTTCCCAGGGAGGGCCTACGAGCAGTACTTC	CASSFPGRAYEQYF
TRBD2	TRBV5-1	TRBJ2-7	.	TGCGCCAGCAGCCACCCTCAGACTAGCGGGATACCCTACGAGCAGTACTTC	CASSHPQTSGIPYEQYF
.	TRBV5-4	TRBJ2-5	.	TGTGCCAGCAGCTTGGGGGAGGCGACCCAGTACTTC	CASSLGEATQYF
TRBD1	TRBV18	TRBJ1-1	.	TGTGCCAGCTCACCCGGGACAGCCCAGGAAGCTTTCTTT	CASSPGTAQEAFF